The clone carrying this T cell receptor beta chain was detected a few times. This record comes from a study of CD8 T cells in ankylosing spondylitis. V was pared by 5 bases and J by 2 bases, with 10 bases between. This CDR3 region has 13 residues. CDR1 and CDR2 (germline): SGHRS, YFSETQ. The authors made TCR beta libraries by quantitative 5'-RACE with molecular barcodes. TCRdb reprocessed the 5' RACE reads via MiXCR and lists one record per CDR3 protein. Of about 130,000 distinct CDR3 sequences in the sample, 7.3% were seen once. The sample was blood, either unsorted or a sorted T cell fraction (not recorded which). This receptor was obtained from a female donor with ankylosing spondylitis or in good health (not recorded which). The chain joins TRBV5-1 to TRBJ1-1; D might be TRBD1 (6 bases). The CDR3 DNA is TGCGCCAGCAGTACACAGGGTAACACTGAAGCTTTCTTT. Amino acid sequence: CASSTQGNTEAFF.